Sequencing of this T cell receptor (beta chain) was carried out in a study of blood T cell repertoires in COVID-19 (dated by TCRdb to 2020 to 2022). Describing the broader study: The collaborator samples originated in the United States, Italy and Spain and spanned the acute and convalescent phases of COVID-19. The material from the prospective study consisted of cDNA or gDNA derived from T cells, B-cell-depleted T cells, or PBMCs. The dataset comprised deeply sampled blood TCRbeta repertoires from subjects exposed to, actively infected with, or recovered from COVID-19. The repertoires were released in a freely available public database meant as a resource for research on the immune response to SARS-CoV-2. The samples were drawn from the first 160 participants of the ongoing ImmuneRACE study and from under 1,500 subjects provided by 6 global collaborators. A de-identified subject ID, COVID-19 status, age in years and sex were almost always included in the sample metadata. Where HLA class I and class II types were available, the types were taken from metadata supplied by the sample provider, not from assay-based typing.

Measured from the cysteine to the phenylalanine, the CDR3 is 15 residues long. The only DNA kept is the CDR3, 45 bases in frame from the first base. The germline V gene gives CDR1 as SGDLS and CDR2 as YYNGEE. The trim is 2 bases for V and 0 bases for J, with a gap of 11 bases between the germline ends. Details on this clone: The antigen it recognizes is unknown. No base qualities exist here, and no much larger clone lies one base off it.

One collaborating source in Seattle enrolled patients during active infection and followed them longitudinally through the course of disease. Collaborating institutions collected whole blood in K2EDTA tubes following their own protocols. For TCRbeta analysis, collaborators shipped samples as frozen whole blood, isolated PBMCs, or DNA extracted from either of those sample types. What the work shows at the level of the full study, not this receptor alone: The quantity of clinical and demographic metadata differed by source and by participant and was supplied without curation.

The immunoSEQ Assay, a bias-controlled multiplex PCR, was used to amplify TCRbeta CDR3 regions from genomic DNA. The paper's processing steps were these. The number of nucleated cells in each sample was estimated by amplification of reference gene primers within the assay. To quantify the absolute abundance of each unique TCRbeta CDR3 rearrangement, sequence reads were collapsed and filtered. For each sample, productive Simpson clonality was calculated as the square root of Simpson's diversity index over productive rearrangements. What TCRdb holds here is the immuneACCESS table cut down to in-frame rearrangements. Part of the clones is not present; checked against another copy, under half of the missing clones reflect an unresolved V gene, and the others are unexplained. V, J and clone size are taken as reported in that table, and D and trimming were inferred from the DNA itself. This sample holds around 150,000 clones; approximately 92% were observed only once. The ten largest clones represent roughly 5% of the sample.

In this chain, TRBV9 is recombined with TRBJ1-1; TRBD1 is perhaps the D gene, given 5 matching bases. The sample taken for sequencing was peripheral blood. This TCR was recovered from a man aged 25 to 40 with COVID-19, enrolled during active disease. The DNA sequence is as follows: TGTGCCAGCAGCGTTTTAGGGGTTGTGAACACTGAAGCTTTCTTT. Translation gives CASSVLGVVNTEAFF. When the CDR3 is completed using the reference TRBV9 and TRBJ1-1 genes on either side, the full variable domain is DSGVTQTPKHLITATGQRVTLRCSPRSGDLSVYWYQQSLDQGLQFLIQYYNGEERAKGNILERFSAQQFPDLHSELNLSSLELGDSALYFCASSVLGVVNTEAFFGQGTRLTVV.